This TCR beta chain originates from a study of T cells in Graves' hyperthyroidism and ophthalmopathy. With 5 bases removed from V and 9 bases from J, the gap between germline ends came to 18 bases. The germline V gene encodes CDR1 SGHRS and CDR2 YFSETQ. This CDR3 contains 14 residues. TCR beta CDR3 regions were amplified from RNA. The primer set for the first-round RT-PCR of the TCR CDR3 was HTBI. TCRdb redid the calling of the multiplex PCR reads with MiXCR, one entry per CDR3 protein. The data contain over 300,000 distinct CDR3 sequences, approximately 15% of them singletons. Sequencing was done on a sample of blood. The source is a woman aged 60 to 75 with Graves' hyperthyroidism. The rearrangement uses TRBV5-1 and TRBJ2-1; the D gene is possibly TRBD1 (5 bases). The CDR3 reads CASRPPGFQGEQFF. The CDR3, as DNA: TGCGCCAGCAGACCACCCGGGTTTCAGGGTGAGCAGTTCTTC.